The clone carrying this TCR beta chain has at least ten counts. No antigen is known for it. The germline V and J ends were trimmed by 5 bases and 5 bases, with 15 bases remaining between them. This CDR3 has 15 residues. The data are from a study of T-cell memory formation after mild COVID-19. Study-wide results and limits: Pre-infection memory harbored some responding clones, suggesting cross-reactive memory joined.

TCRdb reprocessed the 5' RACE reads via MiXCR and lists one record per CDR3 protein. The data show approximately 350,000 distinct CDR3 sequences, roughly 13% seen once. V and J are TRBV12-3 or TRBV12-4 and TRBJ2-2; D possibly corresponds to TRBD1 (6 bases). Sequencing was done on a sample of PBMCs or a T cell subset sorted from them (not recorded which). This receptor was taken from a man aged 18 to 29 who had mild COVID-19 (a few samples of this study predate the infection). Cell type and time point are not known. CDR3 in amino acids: CASSRTGTSTGELFF. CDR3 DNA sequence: TGTGCCAGCAGTAGAACCGGGACATCGACCGGGGAGCTGTTTTTT.